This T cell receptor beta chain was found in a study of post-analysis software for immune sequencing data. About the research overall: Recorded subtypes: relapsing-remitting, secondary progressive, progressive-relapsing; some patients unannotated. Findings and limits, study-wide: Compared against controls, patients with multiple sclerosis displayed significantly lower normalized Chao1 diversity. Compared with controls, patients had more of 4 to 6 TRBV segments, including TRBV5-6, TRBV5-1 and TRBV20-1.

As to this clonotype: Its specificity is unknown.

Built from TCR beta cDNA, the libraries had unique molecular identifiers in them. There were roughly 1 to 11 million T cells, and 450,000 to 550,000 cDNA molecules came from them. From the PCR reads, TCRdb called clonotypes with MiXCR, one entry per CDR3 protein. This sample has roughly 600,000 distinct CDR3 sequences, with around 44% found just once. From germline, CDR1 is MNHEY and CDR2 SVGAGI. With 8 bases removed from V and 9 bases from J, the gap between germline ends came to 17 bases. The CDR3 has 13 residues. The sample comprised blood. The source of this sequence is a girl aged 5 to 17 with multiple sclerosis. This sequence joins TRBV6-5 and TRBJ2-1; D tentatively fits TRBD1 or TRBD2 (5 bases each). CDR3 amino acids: CASRDPANLEQFF. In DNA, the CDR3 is TGTGCCAGCCGGGACCCCGCCAACCTTGAGCAGTTCTTC.